This T cell receptor (beta chain) was identified in a study of siplizumab effects on memory and regulatory T cells. General observations from the study: Suppressive capability of dividing Tregs from siplizumab cultures went unverified. Phenotypic classification as naive or memory proved unattainable for roughly 80-96% of proliferating CD4+ or CD8+ clones.

Libraries were prepared by immunoSEQ multiplex PCR; TCRdb keeps only in-frame clonotypes and omits some of them. In the table there are 50,000 to 55,000 clones, 95% to 97% of which are singletons. Unstimulated naive, memory, effector memory and TEMRA subsets from three donor pairs underwent sequencing. Concerning this clone: Its specificity is not known.

The CDR3 is 13 residues long. Germline-derived CDR1 and CDR2 are LNHDA and SQIVND (reference sequence). Trimming removed 6 bases at V and 7 bases at J, with 12 bases between. The gene calls are TRBV19 and TRBJ1-4; D ambiguous. This sequence originates from a human donor in good health. Input material: naive CD4+ T cells sorted from blood. The DNA of the CDR3 is TGTGCCAGTAGCTCTGGGTCTTCTGAAAAACTGTTTTTT. Its translation is CASSSGSSEKLFF.